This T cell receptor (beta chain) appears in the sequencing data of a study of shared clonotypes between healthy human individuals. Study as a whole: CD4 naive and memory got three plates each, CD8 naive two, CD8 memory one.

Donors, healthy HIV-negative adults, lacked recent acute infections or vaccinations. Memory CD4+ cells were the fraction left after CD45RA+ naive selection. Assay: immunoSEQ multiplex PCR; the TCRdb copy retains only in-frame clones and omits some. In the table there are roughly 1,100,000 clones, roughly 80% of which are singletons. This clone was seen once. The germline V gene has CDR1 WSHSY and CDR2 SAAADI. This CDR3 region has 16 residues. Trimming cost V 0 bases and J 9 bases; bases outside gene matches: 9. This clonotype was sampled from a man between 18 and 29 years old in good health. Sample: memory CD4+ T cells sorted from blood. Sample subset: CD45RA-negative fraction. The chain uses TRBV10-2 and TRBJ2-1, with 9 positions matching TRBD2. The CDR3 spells CASSESVAGGYGEQFF. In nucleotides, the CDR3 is TGCGCCAGCAGTGAGTCGGTGGCGGGGGGGTATGGTGAGCAGTTCTTC.